This is a list of T cell receptor beta chains from one sample in a study of blood T cell repertoires in COVID-19. Assay: immunoSEQ multiplex PCR; the TCRdb copy retains only in-frame clones and omits some. The sample includes around 100,000 clones, roughly 90% seen only once; the top ten take approximately 1.8%. Sequenced sample: peripheral blood. These receptors were obtained from a man older than 75 with acute or convalescent COVID-19. The CDR3 runs from the conserved cysteine through the conserved F or W. D genes are given only for firm matches. Expanded clones are given a class, and other clones once, few, many or no size at all.

j_call v_call d_call clone_size cdr3_nt cdr3_aa
TRBJ2-3 TRBV11-3 TRBD2 NA TGTGCCAGCAGCCCAGGACTAGAAGGGGTCACAGATACGCAGTATTTT CASSPGLEGVTDTQYF
TRBJ2-1 TRBV6-1 TRBD2 NA TGTGCCAGCAGTGAATCGCCTAGCGGGCCCTACAATGAGCAGTTCTTC CASSESPSGPYNEQFF
TRBJ2-7 TRBV28 NA once TGCGCCAGCAGCGGAACAGGGACCCACGAGCAGTACTTC CASSGTGTHEQYF
TRBJ1-1 TRBV6-5 TRBD1 NA TGTGCCAGCAGTTCAGGGGGCTACACTGAAGCTTTCTTT CASSSGGYTEAFF
TRBJ2-1 TRBV3-1/TRBV3-2 NA NA TGTGCCAGCAGCCAAGGAGGGGGGGATGAGCAGTTCTTC CASSQGGGDEQFF
TRBJ2-3 TRBV27 NA few TGTGCCAGCAGTCCATCTCCCCGGGACCCGGGGGTTTACTTT CASSPSPRDPGVYF
TRBJ2-7 TRBV5-5 TRBD1 NA TGTGCCAGCAGCTTGCCCCGGGACAGCCGCGAGCAGTACTTC CASSLPRDSREQYF
TRBJ2-5 TRBV5-4 TRBD2 NA TGTGCCAGCAGCATGGGACTAGCGGGTACCCAAGAGACCCAGTACTTC CASSMGLAGTQETQYF
TRBJ2-5 TRBV5-4 NA NA TGTGCCAGCAGCTTGGGCCCGACAGGACCCCAAGAGACCCAGTACTTC CASSLGPTGPQETQYF
TRBJ2-7 TRBV3-1/TRBV3-2 TRBD2 NA TGTGCCAGCAGCCAAGGGACTAGCGGGTTTTACGAGCAGTACTTC CASSQGTSGFYEQYF
TRBJ2-4 TRBV28 NA NA TGTGCCAGCCTAGGCGGGGCACCAAACATTCAGTACTTC CASLGGAPNIQYF
TRBJ2-1 TRBV10-3 TRBD2 NA TGTGCCATCAGTGAGCCTAGCGGGAGCTCCTACAATGAGCAGTTCTTC CAISEPSGSSYNEQFF
TRBJ2-1 TRBV7-3 TRBD2 NA TGTGCCAGCAGCGTAGCGGGATTCACTGAGCAGTTCTTC CASSVAGFTEQFF
TRBJ1-5 TRBV6-5 NA NA TGTGCCAGCAGAGACAGCAGCGATCAGCCCCAGCATTTT CASRDSSDQPQHF
TRBJ1-3 TRBV6-5 NA NA TGTGCCAGTTCGGCCACAGGGTCTGGAAACACCATATATTTT CASSATGSGNTIYF
TRBJ1-4 TRBV15 TRBD1 NA TGTGCCACCAGCTGGGGACTCGGGACAGATGAAAAACTGTTTTTT CATSWGLGTDEKLFF
TRBJ1-5 TRBV27 NA NA TGTGCCAGCAGTTTGGGGGGGACACAGCCCCAGCATTTT CASSLGGTQPQHF
TRBJ1-5 TRBV19 TRBD1 NA TGTGCCAGTAGTATCAGTGGGACAGGACACAATCAGCCCCAGCATTTT CASSISGTGHNQPQHF
TRBJ1-1 TRBV7-2 TRBD1 few TGTGCCAGCAGCTTATTGGGACAGGGGGCGGCCACTGAAGCTTTCTTT CASSLLGQGAATEAFF
TRBJ1-1 TRBV5-6 TRBD1 NA TGTGCCAGCAGCTTAGGGGGCGCGGTAACTGAAGCTTTCTTT CASSLGGAVTEAFF
TRBJ1-4 TRBV28 TRBD1 NA TGTGCCAGCAGTTTGGCCGGGACAGGGCACGAAAAACTGTTTTTT CASSLAGTGHEKLFF
TRBJ1-2 TRBV21-1 NA NA TGTGCCAGCACCCTACAGGGGCGAAACTATGGCTACACCTTC CASTLQGRNYGYTF
TRBJ2-1 TRBV7-6 NA NA TGTGCCAGCAGCTTAGTAGGCCTAGTTTACTCCTACAATGAGCAGTTCTTC CASSLVGLVYSYNEQFF
TRBJ2-7 TRBV25-1 NA NA TGTGCCAGCAGTGAAAACAGGGTCCCCTACGAGCAGTACTTC CASSENRVPYEQYF